The 32 T cell receptor beta chains below were found in one sample sequenced in a study of T-cell memory formation after mild COVID-19. Each CDR3 protein gets one entry after TCRdb re-called the 5' RACE reads with MiXCR. Of approximately 82,000 distinct CDR3 sequences listed, roughly 13% are singletons. The sequencing input was PBMCs or a T cell subset sorted from them (not recorded which). The source is a young man who had mild COVID-19 (a few samples of this study predate the infection). Cell type and time point are not known.

Points on this clonotype: The junction differs from germline at one of its ends, possibly a read error. The genes are TRBV7-9 and TRBJ1-1; 9 positions agree with TRBD1. The CDR3 has 11 residues. The germline V gene encodes CDR1 SEHNR and CDR2 FQNEAQ (reference sequence). The CDR3 region is CASSSGQGEDF. Here the CDR3 DNA reads TGTGCCAGCAGCTCGGGACAGGGAGAAGACTTT.

This clonotype was detected only a few times. At one end, the junction sequence differs from germline, possibly due to a read error. V gene TRBV7-7 combines with J gene TRBJ2-1; 8 bases match TRBD2. Germline CDR1 SSHAT, CDR2 FNYEAQ (reference sequence). The CDR3 is 16 amino acids. The CDR3 coding sequence is TGTGCTAGCAGCTTAGGGGAAGCGGGGGCCTACAATGAGCAGTTCTTC. Amino acids: CASSLGEAGAYNEQFF.

This clonotype appeared a single time. This chain joins TRBV4-1 and TRBJ2-3; D not resolved. Deletions cut 5 bases from V and 4 bases from J, with 13 bases between. Germline CDR1 is MGHRA and CDR2 is YSYEKL. CDR3 length: 14 amino acids. CDR3 protein: CASSAPGGPDTQYF. The DNA for the CDR3 is TGCGCCAGCAGCGCCCCGGGTGGTCCAGATACGCAGTATTTT.

This clonotype was observed a handful of times. The chain combines TRBV27 with TRBJ1-1; TRBD1 matches at 7 bases. The V gene end was trimmed by 7 bases and the J gene end by 3 bases; junction bases not matched to a gene: 5. The CDR3 extends over 13 amino acids. CDR1 is MNHEY, CDR2 SMNVEV, per germline (reference sequence). For the CDR3, the DNA is TGTGCCAGCATTAACAGGGGCTACACTGAAGCTTTCTTT. Protein product: CASINRGYTEAFF.

The V and J genes are TRBV7-2 and TRBJ2-7; TRBD2 is a possible D gene (5 bases). The germline V and J ends were trimmed by 1 base and 2 bases, with 9 bases remaining between them. Germline-derived CDR1 and CDR2 are SGHTA and FQGNSA. The CDR3 is 14 residues long. CDR3 loop: CASSLGPGTYEQYV. The CDR3 DNA reads TGTGCCAGCAGCTTAGGTCCCGGGACCTACGAGCAGTACGTC.

Regarding this clonotype: A much bigger clone sits one base away, suggesting this may be a read error. This chain uses TRBV6-6 with TRBJ2-7; D not certain. The germline V gene has CDR1 MNHNY and CDR2 SVGAGI (reference sequence). Trimming removed 6 bases from V and 5 bases from J, with 14 bases in between. The length of the CDR3 is 13 residues. The CDR3 DNA follows: TGTGCCAGCAGCCCACAGAGAGAGGACGAGCAGTACTTC. This encodes CASSPQREDEQYF.

This clonotype was seen at least ten times. The rearrangement uses TRBV12-3 or TRBV12-4 and TRBJ2-7, with unresolved D. The CDR3 spans 13 residues. V was pared by 5 bases and J by 3 bases, with 11 bases between. Written as DNA, the CDR3 is TGTGCCAGCAGTCTCTCGGGCCACTACGAGCAGTACGTC. The encoded protein is CASSLSGHYEQYV.

This chain links TRBV30 with TRBJ1-2; D call uncertain. CDR3 length: 13 amino acids. Between the trimmed V and J ends, which lost 4 bases and 6 bases, there was a span of 15 bases. CDR1 is GTSNPN, CDR2 SVGIG, per germline (reference sequence). CDR3: CAWIGVTHDGYTF. CDR3 in DNA: TGTGCCTGGATCGGCGTTACCCATGATGGCTACACCTTC. The full variable domain, completed using reference TRBV30 and TRBJ1-2, is SQTIHQWPATLVQPVGSPLSLECTVEGTSNPNLYWYRQAAGRGLQLLFYSVGIGQISSEVPQNLSASRPQDRQFILSSKKLLLSDSGFYLCAWIGVTHDGYTFGSGTRLTVV.

This clonotype was seen a few times. The rearrangement joins TRBV2 to TRBJ1-6, with D perhaps TRBD1 (6 bases). This CDR3 contains 13 residues. CDR1 SNHLY and CDR2 FYNNEI come from the germline V gene. Trimming removed 5 bases from V and 13 bases from J, with 15 bases in between. CDR3 bases: TGTGCCAGCAGTTGGGGGGCAGTCAACCCCCTCCACTTT. Translated: CASSWGAVNPLHF.

This clonotype was observed a few times. The chain links TRBV5-6 to TRBJ1-1; TRBD1 aligns across 9 bases. Germline CDR1 and CDR2: SGHDT and YYEEEE. The CDR3 sequence is 12 residues long. Trimming took 4 bases from V and 7 from J; bases not matched to a gene: 2. The CDR3 bases are TGTGCCAGCAGCCCGGGACAGGGTGAAGCTTTCTTT. It codes for CASSPGQGEAFF. Filled out from reference TRBV5-6 and TRBJ1-1, the complete variable domain reads DAGVTQSPTHLIKTRGQQVTLRCSPKSGHDTVSWYQQALGQGPQFIFQYYEEEERQRGNFPDRFSGHQFPNYSSELNVNALLLGDSALYLCASSPGQGEAFFGQGTRLTVV.

This clonotype was observed a handful of times. The chain is built from TRBV27 and TRBJ1-5; the match to TRBD1 covers 7 bases. The junction had 8 bases not matched to a gene; V was cut back by 5 bases and J by 4 bases. The CDR3 loop spans 15 amino acids. Germline assignment: CDR1 MNHEY and CDR2 SMNVEV (reference sequence). CDR3: CASSPGQVDNQPQHF. DNA for the CDR3: TGTGCCAGCAGTCCCGGACAGGTAGATAATCAGCCCCAGCATTTT.

This clonotype appeared many times. The chain has TRBV7-4 and TRBJ2-5; no clear D gene. Germline V lookup: CDR1 SGHVT, CDR2 SQSDAQ. The length of the CDR3 is 14 residues. V was cut by 7 bases and J by 2 bases, with 14 bases left in between. This CDR3 is CASNYRPGQETQYF. CDR3 nucleotide sequence: TGTGCCAGCAACTACCGACCCGGACAAGAGACCCAGTACTTC.

V usage is TRBV5-1 and J usage is TRBJ2-3, with a weak D call TRBD2 (6 bases). Germline V CDR1 and CDR2: SGHRS, YFSETQ. The CDR3 spans 15 residues. Trimming pared 4 bases from V and 6 bases from J, leaving 18 bases between. CDR3 loop: CASSLGGPPADTQYF. The CDR3 DNA follows: TGCGCCAGCAGCCTAGGAGGGCCACCGGCCGATACGCAGTATTTT.

This chain connects TRBV6-2 or TRBV6-3 to TRBJ2-4, with TRBD2 identical over 8 bases. Germline values: CDR1 MNHEY, CDR2 SVGEGT. The CDR3 extends over 13 amino acids. Trimming at V came to 5 bases and at J to 6 bases, leaving 3 bases not matched to a gene. The CDR3 reads CASSRSGGNIQYF. For the CDR3, the DNA is TGTGCCAGCAGTAGGAGCGGGGGAAACATTCAGTACTTC.

The chain links TRBV20-1 to TRBJ2-7; the match to TRBD2 covers 9 bases. The germline CDR1 and CDR2 sequences are DFQATT and SNEGSKA (reference sequence). CDR3 size: 15 residues. V lost 7 bases, J lost 1 base, and 11 bases stayed unmatched. CDR3 nucleotides: TGCAGTGTCCTAGCGGGGCCAACAAAGTCCTACGAGCAGTACTTC. It codes for CSVLAGPTKSYEQYF.

The J gene is TRBJ1-1, the V gene TRBV27, with D perhaps matching TRBD1 (5 bases). CDR1 is MNHEY, CDR2 SMNVEV, per germline (reference sequence). The CDR3 runs to 14 residues. The V end was cut by 5 bases, the J end by 0 bases, with 10 bases between. This CDR3 reads CASSEWGMNTEAFF. The CDR3 region has the DNA TGTGCCAGCAGTGAATGGGGGATGAACACTGAAGCTTTCTTT.

The genes are TRBV12-3 or TRBV12-4 and TRBJ1-1, with TRBD1 as a possible D gene (6 bases). Trimming pared 6 bases from V and 1 base from J, leaving 15 bases between. The CDR3 extends over 15 amino acids. The CDR3: CASSSRGRGNTEAFF. CDR3 coding DNA: TGTGCCAGCAGCTCCCGGGGCAGGGGGAACACTGAAGCTTTCTTT.

The rearrangement links TRBV2 to TRBJ2-4, with 8 nucleotides matching TRBD1. Trimming removed 4 bases from V and 7 bases from J; junction bases left unmatched: 12. This CDR3 contains 16 residues. The germline V gene encodes CDR1 SNHLY and CDR2 FYNNEI. In nucleotides, the CDR3 is TGTGCCAGCAGTGTAGAGGCAGGGGGCTACAACAACATTCAGTACTTC. It codes for CASSVEAGGYNNIQYF.

The CDR3 nucleotides are TGTGCCAGCAGCCCGCACGGAGACACTGAAGCTTTCTTT. Protein: CASSPHGDTEAFF. The chain recombines TRBV7-9 with TRBJ1-1; D gene ambiguous. Per germline, CDR1 SEHNR and CDR2 FQNEAQ (reference sequence). This CDR3 comprises 13 residues. With 5 bases removed from V and 3 bases from J, the gap between germline ends came to 10 bases.

This chain uses TRBV7-9 with TRBJ2-3; possibly TRBD2 for D (6 bases). This CDR3 is built from 16 residues. Trimming left V 5 bases short and J 2 bases short, with 17 bases between. Germline CDR1 reads SEHNR; CDR2 reads FQNEAQ (reference sequence). The CDR3 DNA reads TGTGCCAGCAGCCTACCGGTGCGGGGCTCCACAGATACGCAGTATTTT. It specifies CASSLPVRGSTDTQYF.

The J gene is TRBJ1-2, the V gene TRBV5-6, with D perhaps TRBD1 (5 bases). CDR3 length: 14 residues. V was trimmed by 0 bases and J by 4 bases, leaving 10 bases between them. Germline values: CDR1 SGHDT, CDR2 YYEEEE. In DNA, the CDR3 is TGTGCCAGCAGCTTGGGGACAAATTTCTATGGCTACACCTTC. Its translation is CASSLGTNFYGYTF.

This clonotype was detected a few times. V and J are TRBV3-2 and TRBJ2-3. TRBV3-2 is recorded as a pseudogene. This CDR3 spans 13 amino acids. CDR3 amino acids: CASSRTRPDTQYF. CDR3 bases: TGTGCCAGCAGCCGCACTAGACCAGATACGCAGTATTTT.

This clonotype was counted many times. The V call is TRBV7-9, the J call TRBJ2-5, with 7 bases lining up with TRBD2. This CDR3 contains 15 residues. Germline V gives CDR1 SEHNR, CDR2 FQNEAQ (reference sequence). V dropped 2 bases and J dropped 2; count of bases not matched to a gene: 5. CDR3 coding DNA: TGTGCCAGCAGCTTACAGCGGGGTTGGCAAGAGACCCAGTACTTC. Its protein is CASSLQRGWQETQYF.

This clonotype was counted a few times. CDR3 region: CASSIQGSSYEQYF. The CDR3 coding sequence is TGTGCCAGCAGCATACAGGGTTCCTCCTACGAGCAGTACTTC. The chain uses TRBV7-6 and TRBJ2-7; D may be TRBD1 (6 bases). The CDR3 covers 14 residues. The germline gives CDR1 SGHVS, CDR2 FNYEAQ. V lost 5 bases and J 0 bases, leaving 11 bases between the germline ends.

This clonotype has just a few counts. The V call is TRBV7-9, the J call TRBJ2-7; the D is unclear. CDR1 and CDR2 (germline): SEHNR, FQNEAQ (reference sequence). Trimming took off 11 bases at V and 2 bases at J, with 13 bases between the two ends. The CDR3 runs to 12 residues. The CDR3 loop reads CAGAELTYEQYF. CDR3 DNA: TGTGCCGGAGCTGAGCTTACCTACGAGCAGTACTTC.

The chain couples TRBV13 to TRBJ2-7, with D uncertain. V lost 5 bases and J lost 3, with 14 bases in between. The CDR3 is 14 residues long. CDR1 and CDR2 from the germline V gene are PRHDT and FYEKMQ (reference sequence). The CDR3 nucleotides read TGTGCCAGCAGCCCACGGACCCCAGACTACGAGCAGTACTTC. Translating gives CASSPRTPDYEQYF.

The chain recombines TRBV7-6 with TRBJ2-1, with TRBD1 identical over 10 bases. The ends lost 6 bases at V and 5 bases at J; junction bases unmatched: 7. CDR1 SGHVS and CDR2 FNYEAQ come from the germline V gene. This CDR3 comprises 15 residues. The chain's CDR3 is CASSQPGQGNNEQFF. Written as DNA, the CDR3 is TGTGCCAGCAGTCAACCGGGACAGGGGAACAATGAGCAGTTCTTC.

The CDR3 protein is CSVDDLTGELFF. CDR3 coding DNA: TGCAGCGTTGACGACTTAACCGGGGAGCTGTTTTTT. The V gene is TRBV29-1, the J gene TRBJ2-2, with D uncertain. CDR3 length: 12 residues. The germline CDR1 and CDR2 sequences are SQVTM and ANQGSEA. Between the trimmed V and J ends, which lost 3 bases and 5 bases, there was a span of 7 bases.

This clonotype has a handful of counts. The J gene is TRBJ2-3, the V gene TRBV7-2; the match to TRBD2 covers 9 bases. The CDR3 is 15 amino acids. CDR1 and CDR2 from the germline V gene are SGHTA and FQGNSA. V shed 2 bases, J shed 8 bases, and the junction held 8 bases outside the gene matches. CDR3 in DNA: TGTGCCAGCAGCTTACTCGCGGGGGGGCCCGGTACGCAGTATTTT. Protein sequence: CASSLLAGGPGTQYF.

This clonotype has a handful of counts. In DNA, the CDR3 is TGTGCCAGCAGTTTATGGGTGTCAGGTGCTAAAGCTTTCTTT. It yields the protein CASSLWVSGAKAFF. The chain uses TRBV28 and TRBJ1-1; D gene unclear. Looked up from germline, CDR1 is MDHEN and CDR2 is SYDVKM. V lost 0 bases, J lost 9 bases, and 14 bases lay in between. The CDR3 sequence is 14 residues long.

The CDR3 loop reads CATKGQGLFNEQFF. In DNA form, the CDR3 reads TGTGCCACCAAGGGACAGGGGTTATTCAATGAGCAGTTCTTC. This chain links TRBV24-1 with TRBJ2-1; 10 nucleotides align to TRBD1. The CDR3 runs 14 residues. Germline lookup yields CDR1 KGHDR and CDR2 SFDVKD. V dropped 8 bases and J dropped 6; count of bases not matched to a gene: 6.

The DNA for the CDR3 is TGTGCCAGCAGTTACTCAGGTTTTGTAGGGGGGTATAGCACAGATACGCAGTATTTT. Protein: CASSYSGFVGGYSTDTQYF. This chain joins TRBV6-5 and TRBJ2-3; possibly TRBD1 or TRBD2 for D (6 bases each). The germline V and J ends were trimmed by 0 bases and 0 bases, with 19 bases remaining between them. This CDR3 is 19 amino acids long. CDR1 MNHEY and CDR2 SVGAGI come from the germline V gene.